This passage covers 26 T cell receptor beta chains from one sample sequenced in a study of radiation and T cells in renal cell carcinoma. Repertoires were generated with immunoSEQ multiplex PCR, while TCRdb's copy carries only in-frame clones and drops some. The table records approximately 92,000 clones, about 82% of them present only once. As to time point: blood 4 weeks post-SBRT, at nephrectomy. Regarding treatment: 15 Gy SBRT to primary tumor, nephrectomy 4 weeks later. This sample comprised blood, obtained from a patient whose treatment included radiotherapy and nephrectomy. The receptor set was obtained from a man aged 45-60 years with renal cell carcinoma.

The gene calls are TRBV27 and TRBJ2-5; D gene ambiguous. Germline assignment: CDR1 MNHEY and CDR2 SMNVEV (reference sequence). V was pared by 7 bases and J by 2 bases, with 5 bases between. The length of the CDR3 is 11 residues. The CDR3 region has the DNA TGTGCCAGCACCCAACAAGAGACCCAGTACTTC. Protein: CASTQQETQYF.

CDR3 amino acids: CASSPPDRVVYEQYF. DNA for the CDR3: TGTGCCAGCAGTCCCCCGGACAGGGTAGTCTACGAGCAGTACTTC. The V and J genes are TRBV6-6 and TRBJ2-7; 8 positions match TRBD1. V lost 5 bases, J lost 3 bases, and 9 bases stayed unmatched. The CDR3 is made up of 15 amino acids. Germline V gene sequence: CDR1 MNHNY, CDR2 SVGAGI (reference sequence).

The chain combines TRBV19 with TRBJ1-5, with 7 bases aligning to TRBD1. Germline lookup yields CDR1 LNHDA and CDR2 SQIVND (reference sequence). The CDR3 runs 15 residues. V shed 10 bases and J 6 bases; nucleotides not matched to a gene: 15. The CDR3 here is CATEGPDRDGQPQHF. DNA for the CDR3: TGTGCCACCGAAGGCCCAGACAGGGATGGTCAGCCCCAGCATTTT.

The rearrangement joins TRBV5-1 to TRBJ1-2; 9 bases line up with TRBD1. The germline V gene encodes CDR1 SGHRS and CDR2 YFSETQ. V was clipped by 2 bases and J by 5 bases; unmatched bases: 10. This CDR3 contains 16 residues. This CDR3 reads CASSLSRDRVSYGYTF. The CDR3 DNA sequence: TGCGCCAGCAGCTTAAGCCGGGACAGGGTATCATATGGCTACACCTTC.

The V call is TRBV7-2, the J call TRBJ2-1; the D gene is possibly TRBD2 (5 bases). The CDR3 consists of 15 residues. Deletions cut 2 bases from V and 1 base from J, with 9 bases between. CDR1 and CDR2 (germline): SGHTA, FQGNSA. In nucleotides, the CDR3 is TGTGCCAGCAGCTTATCCCGGGGTTCCTACAATGAGCAGTTCTTC. It encodes CASSLSRGSYNEQFF.

This chain uses TRBV7-3 with TRBJ2-2; 8 bases are a match to TRBD1. Losses at the gene ends were 4 bases for V and 1 base for J; bases not matched to a gene: 5. The CDR3 is made up of 16 amino acids. Germline V gene data show CDR1 as SGHTA and CDR2 as FQGTGA. CDR3 in DNA: TGTGCCAGCAGCTCCCAGGGGACAGGGAACACCGGGGAGCTGTTTTTT. Translating it yields CASSSQGTGNTGELFF.

This clone was seen only once. This chain connects TRBV19 to TRBJ2-2, with D perhaps matching TRBD1 or TRBD2 (6 bases each). CDR1 and CDR2 from the germline V gene are LNHDA and SQIVND (reference sequence). The CDR3 length is 16 residues. V gave up 3 bases and J gave up 5 bases, with 16 bases separating them. In DNA, the CDR3 is TGTGCCAGTAGTATGGGGGCGGGGCCCGAAACCGGGGAGCTGTTTTTT. This sequence encodes CASSMGAGPETGELFF.

The gene calls are TRBV28 and TRBJ1-1; D is undetermined. This CDR3 comprises 16 residues. Germline V lookup: CDR1 MDHEN, CDR2 SYDVKM. V was trimmed by 3 bases and J by 6 bases, leaving 20 bases between them. Here the CDR3 DNA reads TGTGCCAGCAGTTTCACGGCCTGGTCTGGTAATGCTGAAGCTTTCTTT. This encodes CASSFTAWSGNAEAFF.

The V call is TRBV5-1, the J call TRBJ1-3, with TRBD1 as a possible D gene (5 bases). Germline loops: CDR1 SGHRS, CDR2 YFSETQ. The CDR3 runs 15 residues. Trimming shortened V by 0 bases and J by 3 bases, and 10 bases separated the two germline ends. The CDR3 reads CASSLASGYGNTIYF. In nucleotides, the CDR3 is TGCGCCAGCAGCTTGGCGTCAGGGTATGGAAACACCATATATTTT.

A single count supports this clone. The genes are TRBV4-1 and TRBJ2-3; possible D gene TRBD2, 6 bases. The V end lost 0 bases, the J end lost 0 bases, and 13 bases lay between the germline ends. CDR1 and CDR2 (germline): MGHRA, YSYEKL. The CDR3 is 17 amino acids. The CDR3 protein is CASSQEEGSGSTDTQYF. CDR3 nucleotides: TGCGCCAGCAGCCAAGAAGAGGGGAGCGGGAGCACAGATACGCAGTATTTT.

The chain is built from TRBV5-1 and TRBJ2-1; a possible D gene is TRBD2 (6 bases). This CDR3 contains 15 residues. Trimming cost V 7 bases and J 4 bases, with 18 bases left between them. Germline CDR1 SGHRS, CDR2 YFSETQ. CDR3 region: CASFGEGGAYNEQFF. The CDR3 DNA reads as TGCGCCAGCTTTGGGGAAGGCGGGGCTTACAATGAGCAGTTCTTC.

The V and J genes are TRBV11-2 and TRBJ2-7, with TRBD1 identical over 12 bases. Per germline, CDR1 SGHAT and CDR2 FQNNGV. The CDR3 is 15 amino acids. V was clipped by 2 bases and J by 5 bases; unmatched bases: 4. The CDR3 DNA follows: TGTGCCAGCAGCTTATGGGGGACAGGGGGCGACGAGCAGTACTTC. It translates to CASSLWGTGGDEQYF.

In DNA, the CDR3 is TGTGCCAGCAGCGGTTACAGGGGGGTTCGTAACGAGCAGTACTTC. Translation gives CASSGYRGVRNEQYF. This chain connects TRBV5-6 to TRBJ2-7; 8 bases fit TRBD1. The V segment lost 4 bases and the J segment 5 bases; nucleotides outside the gene matches: 11. CDR3 length: 15 amino acids. Per germline, CDR1 SGHDT and CDR2 YYEEEE.

The J gene is TRBJ1-3, the V gene TRBV2; a possible D gene is TRBD1 (6 bases). The CDR3 totals 14 residues. V was clipped by 3 bases and J by 0 bases, with 6 bases between them. The germline V gene encodes CDR1 SNHLY and CDR2 FYNNEI. The CDR3 nucleotides are TGTGCCAGCAGTGAGGACAGCTCTGGAAACACCATATATTTT. Translation: CASSEDSSGNTIYF. The full variable domain, in which reference TRBV2 and TRBJ1-3 provide the parts outside the CDR3, is EPEVTQTPSHQVTQMGQEVILRCVPISNHLYFYWYRQILGQKVEFLVSFYNNEISEKSEIFDDQFSVERPDGSNFTLKIRSTKLEDSAMYFCASSEDSSGNTIYFGEGSWLTVV.

The chain employs TRBV5-1 and TRBJ2-2; D gene uncertain. This CDR3 is built from 15 residues. With 3 bases removed from V and 0 bases from J, the gap between germline ends came to 9 bases. Germline V gene data show CDR1 as SGHRS and CDR2 as YFSETQ. The CDR3 loop reads CASSSSSANTGELFF. CDR3 nucleotides: TGCGCCAGCAGCTCCTCCAGTGCGAACACCGGGGAGCTGTTTTTT.

The rearrangement links TRBV29-1 to TRBJ1-3; a weak D match, TRBD1 (6 bases). The CDR3 contains 13 residues. The V gene's germline CDR1 is SQVTM and CDR2 ANQGSEA. The V end was cut by 1 base, the J end by 4 bases, with 8 bases between. CDR3 region: CSVEGGRGNTIYF. Here the CDR3 DNA reads TGCAGCGTTGAAGGGGGGCGAGGAAACACCATATATTTT.

The chain joins TRBV9 to TRBJ2-3; D ambiguous. In germline, CDR1 is SGDLS, CDR2 YYNGEE. This CDR3 has 16 amino acids. V dropped 7 bases and J dropped 0 bases, with 18 bases sitting between them. For the CDR3, the DNA is TGTGCCAGCTCCCCTGATGCCCGTAAAAGCACAGATACGCAGTATTTT. Translation gives CASSPDARKSTDTQYF. Supplemented by reference TRBV9 and TRBJ2-3, the full variable domain reads DSGVTQTPKHLITATGQRVTLRCSPRSGDLSVYWYQQSLDQGLQFLIQYYNGEERAKGNILERFSAQQFPDLHSELNLSSLELGDSALYFCASSPDARKSTDTQYFGPGTRLTVL.

The chain is built from TRBV5-4 and TRBJ2-1; possibly TRBD2 for D (6 bases). With 0 bases removed from V and 6 bases from J, the gap between germline ends came to 16 bases. Germline V CDR1 and CDR2: SGHNT, YYREEE (reference sequence). CDR3 length equals 16 residues. The DNA for the CDR3 is TGTGCCAGCAGCTTGGTCGGGGCGGGGACGATCAATGAGCAGTTCTTC. It translates to CASSLVGAGTINEQFF. Looking up the rest from reference TRBV5-4 and TRBJ2-1 gives the full variable domain: ETGVTQSPTHLIKTRGQQVTLRCSSQSGHNTVSWYQQALGQGPQFIFQYYREEENGRGNFPPRFSGLQFPNYSSELNVNALELDDSALYLCASSLVGAGTINEQFFGPGTRLTVL.

The J gene is TRBJ2-1, the V gene TRBV9, with a tentative D call TRBD2 (7 bases). V lost 4 bases and J lost 9, with 14 bases in between. The CDR3 runs to 13 residues. Germline CDR1 is SGDLS and CDR2 is YYNGEE. CDR3 sequence (DNA): TGTGCCAGCAGCCCGAGGGGGGGGACTGAGCAGTTCTTC. This translates into CASSPRGGTEQFF.

This clone was detected only once. The chain is built from TRBV6-5 and TRBJ1-1, with unresolved D. The V and J ends lost 2 bases and 4 bases respectively, with 11 bases between them. CDR3 length equals 14 residues. The germline V gene encodes CDR1 MNHEY and CDR2 SVGAGI. CDR3 residues: CASSYGTVGTEAFF. The CDR3 region has the DNA TGTGCCAGCAGTTACGGCACGGTGGGCACTGAAGCTTTCTTT.

The rearrangement uses TRBV6-1 and TRBJ2-7; D may correspond to TRBD1 or TRBD2 (5 bases each). Germline CDR1 is MNHNS and CDR2 is SASEGT. Trimming shortened V by 5 bases and J by 3 bases, and 17 bases separated the two germline ends. The CDR3 loop spans 15 amino acids. The DNA of the CDR3 is TGTGCCAGCAGTCAATCCGGGACGGCGTTCTACGAGCAGTACTTC. Translating gives CASSQSGTAFYEQYF.

The chain joins TRBV29-1 to TRBJ2-5; perhaps TRBD1 as D (5 bases). There are 12 residues in the CDR3. Trimming took 5 bases from V and 5 from J, leaving 12 bases between them. The germline V gene has CDR1 SQVTM and CDR2 ANQGSEA. The CDR3 region is CSVWGPAETQYF. In DNA form, the CDR3 reads TGCAGCGTTTGGGGCCCGGCGGAGACCCAGTACTTC.

The chain couples TRBV18 to TRBJ2-7; possible D gene TRBD1, 6 bases. Trimming left V 5 bases short and J 5 bases short, with 22 bases between. This CDR3 has 16 amino acids. Germline CDR1 is KGHSH and CDR2 is LQKENI. For the CDR3, the DNA is TGTGCCAGCTCATTATTACAGGGATCATCCTTCCACGAGCAGTACTTC. Translated, it gives CASSLLQGSSFHEQYF.

V is TRBV7-9 and J is TRBJ2-7; D ambiguous. The germline V gene has CDR1 SEHNR and CDR2 FQNEAQ (reference sequence). V lost 3 bases to trimming and J lost 2 bases, with 5 bases between them. The CDR3 runs 12 residues. The CDR3 loop is CASSFEAYEQYF. DNA of the CDR3: TGTGCCAGCAGCTTCGAGGCCTACGAGCAGTACTTC.

The rearrangement uses TRBV2 and TRBJ2-7; D not resolved. Looked up from germline, CDR1 is SNHLY and CDR2 is FYNNEI. The CDR3 covers 11 residues. V dropped 7 bases and J dropped 4 bases, with 8 bases sitting between them. The CDR3 reads CASKSEYEQYF. CDR3 sequence (DNA): TGTGCCAGCAAATCCGAATACGAGCAGTACTTC.

V is TRBV5-1 and J is TRBJ2-1; TRBD2 aligns across 8 bases. CDR1 is SGHRS, CDR2 YFSETQ, per germline. CDR3 length: 16 amino acids. The ends lost 0 bases at V and 4 bases at J; junction bases unmatched: 6. The CDR3 DNA reads TGCGCCAGCAGCTTGGCCTCTAGCGGGTTATACAATGAGCAGTTCTTC. Its translation is CASSLASSGLYNEQFF. Based on the CDR3 plus reference TRBV5-1 and TRBJ2-1, the full variable domain is KAGVTQTPRYLIKTRGQQVTLSCSPISGHRSVSWYQQTPGQGLQFLFEYFSETQRNKGNFPGRFSGRQFSNSRSEMNVSTLELGDSALYLCASSLASSGLYNEQFFGPGTRLTVL.